This T cell receptor beta chain was identified in a study of spatial heterogeneity in lung cancer. Regarding the study as a whole: In tumors, expanded intratumoral alpha and beta TCR counts tracked mutation counts. Estimated coverage of tumor T cells was about 7% for alpha and about 14% for beta chains.

Sample time point: sample taken at primary tumor resection. Losses at the gene ends were 6 bases for V and 2 bases for J; bases not matched to a gene: 6. Per the germline V gene, CDR1 is MNHNY and CDR2 is SVGAGI (reference sequence). The CDR3 length is 15 residues. Concerning this clonotype itself: Its antigen is as yet unknown.

From the 5' RACE reads, TCRdb called clonotypes with MiXCR, one entry per CDR3 protein. The top ten clones hold 20% to 25% of a sample with 15,000 to 20,000 distinct CDR3 sequences, around 6.5% of them seen once. This TCR was sampled from a female donor with early-stage non-small cell lung cancer. The source material was lung tumor tissue, sampled at surgery. The chain couples TRBV6-6 to TRBJ2-7, with 11 bases that match TRBD1. The CDR3 nucleotides are TGTGCCAGCAGGGACCGGACAGGGGGCACCTACGAGCAGTACTTC. Translating gives CASRDRTGGTYEQYF.